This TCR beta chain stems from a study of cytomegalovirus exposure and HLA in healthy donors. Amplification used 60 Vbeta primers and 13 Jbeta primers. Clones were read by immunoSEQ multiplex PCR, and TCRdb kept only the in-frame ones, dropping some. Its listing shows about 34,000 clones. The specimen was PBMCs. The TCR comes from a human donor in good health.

The DNA for the CDR3 is TGTGCCAGCGCATCCCAGGCGAACACTGAAGCTTTCTTT. It yields the protein CASASQANTEAFF. This chain links TRBV6-5 with TRBJ1-1, with D uncertain. In germline, CDR1 is MNHEY, CDR2 SVGAGI. The CDR3 covers 13 residues. Deletions cut 8 bases from V and 1 base from J, with 11 bases between.